This paragraph covers one TCR beta chain sequence. What it recognizes is unknown. The use of a sample-barcoded 5' primer and a J-beta primer mix characterized a second PCR of about 7 to 12 cycles. One entry per CDR3 protein results from TCRdb running MiXCR on the 5' RACE reads. The profile covers about 800,000 distinct CDR3 sequences, with more than 20% appearing a single time and approximately 3.7% taken by the ten largest. The V gene lost 5 bases and the J gene lost 5 bases, with 15 bases spanning the gap. The germline V gene encodes CDR1 DFQATT and CDR2 SNEGSKA (reference sequence). This CDR3 is 13 amino acids long. This sample is part of a study of blood T cells in healthy people across ages. Notes on the study in general: The study found more naive CD4+ cells and higher diversity in long-lived than aged donors.

The sample also formed part of further work on T cells of mothers and their children.

The V gene is TRBV20-1, the J gene TRBJ2-5; D possibly corresponds to TRBD2 (5 bases). Sequenced sample: blood. This TCR came from a boy between 10 and 17 years old in good health. This chain's CDR3 is CSAPAVARETQYF. CDR3 DNA sequence: TGCAGTGCTCCAGCGGTAGCCAGGGAGACCCAGTACTTC.